The 19 T cell receptor beta chains below were found in one sample sequenced in a study of CD8 T cells in Susac syndrome. RNA was extracted with the RNeasy kit, and a quantity of roughly 0.5 to 1 ug was reverse transcribed using random hexamers. TCRdb redid the calling of the immunoSEQ multiplex PCR reads with MiXCR, one entry per CDR3 protein. Of 150,000 to 200,000 distinct CDR3 sequences listed, approximately 93% are singletons. Sequencing was performed on CD4+ T cells from PBMCs. All receptors derive from a human donor in good health.

The CDR3 coding sequence is TGCGCCAGCAGCCGCGGGACTAACTCCTACAATGAGCAGTTCTTC. This codes for CASSRGTNSYNEQFF. The chain carries TRBV5-1 and TRBJ2-1; 7 bases map to TRBD2. The V segment lost 4 bases and the J segment 0 bases; nucleotides outside the gene matches: 4. The CDR3 runs to 15 residues. Germline V gene sequence: CDR1 SGHRS, CDR2 YFSETQ.

The CDR3: CAITPGQGSGYTF. In DNA form, the CDR3 reads TGTGCCATAACACCGGGACAGGGATCTGGCTACACCTTC. The chain joins TRBV6-1 to TRBJ1-2; 9 bases agree with TRBD1. With V trimmed by 10 bases and J by 7 bases, 10 bases remained unmatched. Germline CDR1 and CDR2: MNHNS and SASEGT. This CDR3 comprises 13 residues.

V usage is TRBV12-3 or TRBV12-4 and J usage is TRBJ2-7; TRBD1 matches at 10 bases. The CDR3 contains 13 residues. V lost 3 bases and J lost 11; bases outside the gene matches: 7. The CDR3 DNA reads as TGTGCCAGCAGTTTCGATGGACAGGGGGAAAAGTACTTC. It translates to CASSFDGQGEKYF.

The chain carries TRBV29-1 and TRBJ2-3, with a tentative D call TRBD2 (5 bases). Germline V lookup: CDR1 SQVTM, CDR2 ANQGSEA. The CDR3 has 14 amino acids. Trimming cost V 3 bases and J 1 base, with 11 bases left between them. The CDR3 is CSVDGIARTDTQYF. The CDR3 DNA reads TGCAGCGTTGACGGGATAGCGCGCACAGATACGCAGTATTTT.

This clonotype was detected only once. The J gene is TRBJ2-1, the V gene TRBV30; D is perhaps TRBD2 (5 bases). The CDR3 spans 13 residues. V was clipped by 3 bases and J by 9 bases, with 15 bases between them. Germline V gives CDR1 GTSNPN, CDR2 SVGIG (reference sequence). CDR3 region: CAWSATGDGEQFF. In DNA, the CDR3 is TGTGCCTGGAGCGCAACCGGGGATGGTGAGCAGTTCTTC.

V is TRBV3-1 and J is TRBJ1-2; unclear D gene. CDR1 and CDR2 from the germline V gene are LGHDT and YNNKEL (reference sequence). The CDR3 extends over 12 amino acids. Trimming took 5 bases from V and 7 from J, leaving 11 bases between them. CDR3 nucleotide sequence: TGTGCCAGCAGCGGAGGACCTCTTGGCTACACCTTC. This translates into CASSGGPLGYTF.

Only one count was recorded for this clonotype. The chain is built from TRBV11-2 and TRBJ1-1; 7 bases are a match to TRBD1. CDR3 length: 14 residues. The junction had 8 bases not matched to a gene; V was cut back by 6 bases and J by 4 bases. Germline V gene sequence: CDR1 SGHAT, CDR2 FQNNGV. In DNA, the CDR3 is TGTGCCAGCAGGTTGACAGGGTCTAGCACTGAAGCTTTCTTT. Its protein product is CASRLTGSSTEAFF.

The chain joins TRBV29-1 to TRBJ1-1, with no clear D. Trimming stripped 6 bases from V and 0 bases from J, with 14 bases between. From germline, CDR1 is SQVTM and CDR2 ANQGSEA. The CDR3 loop spans 14 amino acids. CDR3 residues: CSVATGSLNTEAFF. The CDR3 DNA reads TGCAGCGTGGCCACGGGATCCCTGAACACTGAAGCTTTCTTT.

V and J are TRBV12-3 or TRBV12-4 and TRBJ2-1; no reliable D call. Deletions cut 7 bases from V and 9 bases from J, with 13 bases between. CDR3 length equals 12 residues. CDR3 region: CASTLLEGEQFF. CDR3 coding DNA: TGTGCCAGCACCCTTCTAGAAGGTGAGCAGTTCTTC.

The chain carries TRBV11-2 and TRBJ2-6; 7 bases align to TRBD1. Per the germline V gene, CDR1 is SGHAT and CDR2 is FQNNGV. Trimming at V came to 4 bases and at J to 4 bases, leaving 10 bases not matched to a gene. The CDR3 covers 17 residues. The CDR3, as DNA: TGTGCCAGCAGCTACAGGGGCCCCCGATTCGGGGCCAACGTCCTGACTTTC. Translated: CASSYRGPRFGANVLTF.

V gene TRBV29-1 combines with J gene TRBJ1-2; D call uncertain. The CDR3 spans 11 residues. Germline CDR1 reads SQVTM; CDR2 reads ANQGSEA. Trimming removed 4 bases at V and 2 bases at J, with 5 bases between. The CDR3 sequence: CSVGGNYGYTF. DNA of the CDR3: TGCAGCGTTGGTGGGAACTATGGCTACACCTTC. The entire variable domain, with the rest obtained from reference TRBV29-1 and TRBJ1-2, is as follows: SAVISQKPSRDICQRGTSLTIQCQVDSQVTMMFWYRQQPGQSLTLIATANQGSEATYESGFVIDKFPISRPNLTFSTLTVSNMSPEDSSIYLCSVGGNYGYTFGSGTRLTVV.

The chain couples TRBV5-1 to TRBJ2-7; D is uncertain. V lost 8 bases, J lost 3 bases, and 15 bases lay in between. CDR3 size: 13 residues. Germline V CDR1 and CDR2: SGHRS, YFSETQ. The CDR3 DNA is TGCGCCAGTAGAAGGGAACCTTTCTACGAGCAGTACTTC. Its translation is CASRREPFYEQYF.

Here the CDR3 reads CASSMEGVSLGEQYF. CDR3 DNA: TGTGCCAGTAGTATGGAGGGGGTATCCCTTGGCGAGCAGTACTTC. The J gene is TRBJ2-7, the V gene TRBV19; possibly TRBD1 or TRBD2 for D (6 bases each). Germline CDR1 and CDR2: LNHDA and SQIVND (reference sequence). This CDR3 comprises 15 residues. Trimming took 3 bases from V and 6 from J, leaving 18 bases between them.

The chain has TRBV5-1 and TRBJ2-3; 9 nucleotides align to TRBD1. Unmatched junction bases numbered 8, after V lost 0 bases and J lost 9 bases. Per the germline V gene, CDR1 is SGHRS and CDR2 is YFSETQ. This CDR3 spans 15 amino acids. CDR3 sequence: CASSLVPSGTGTQYF. Written as DNA, the CDR3 is TGCGCCAGCAGCTTGGTACCTTCGGGGACAGGGACGCAGTATTTT.

The rearrangement links TRBV4-1 to TRBJ2-7; possible D gene TRBD2, 6 bases. The CDR3 covers 15 residues. Trimming removed 0 bases at V and 2 bases at J, with 11 bases between. Germline V gives CDR1 MGHRA, CDR2 YSYEKL. CDR3 bases: TGCGCCAGCAGCCAAGACCCGGGACTGACCTACGAGCAGTACTTC. It translates to CASSQDPGLTYEQYF.

This clonotype was observed a single time. The junction departs from the called germline gene at one end, perhaps through a read error. The chain couples TRBV20-1 to TRBJ2-3, with 8 bases that match TRBD1. Germline loops: CDR1 DFQATT, CDR2 SNEGSKA (reference sequence). This CDR3 comprises 11 residues. The CDR3 region has the DNA TGCAGTGCAACAGGGGGAACAGATACGCAGTTT. This gives the protein CSATGGTDTQF.

The rearrangement joins TRBV7-9 to TRBJ2-1; weak D call: TRBD2 (7 bases). This CDR3 has 14 residues. Germline V gives CDR1 SEHNR, CDR2 FQNEAQ (reference sequence). V gave up 3 bases and J gave up 4 bases, with 10 bases separating them. The CDR3 DNA reads TGTGCCAGCAGCTTGGCGGGGGCTTACAATGAGCAGTTCTTC. It yields the protein CASSLAGAYNEQFF.

The chain has TRBV5-5 and TRBJ2-5; D gene uncertain. The CDR3 is 13 residues long. CDR1 is SGHKS, CDR2 YYEKEE, per germline (reference sequence). V shed 2 bases and J shed 7 bases, with 12 bases lying between them. The chain's CDR3 is CASSFGSLGTQYF. CDR3 coding DNA: TGTGCCAGCAGCTTCGGATCCCTGGGGACCCAGTACTTC.

In nucleotides, the CDR3 is TGTGCCAGTAGTATGCTTTATGTCCCTGAAGCTTTCTTT. Amino acid sequence: CASSMLYVPEAFF. This chain joins TRBV19 and TRBJ1-1, with D unclear. Trimming removed 3 bases from V and 6 bases from J, with 11 bases in between. The CDR3 contains 13 residues. Germline V CDR1 and CDR2: LNHDA, SQIVND (reference sequence).